This T cell receptor (beta chain) comes out of a study of T cells in localized non-small cell lung cancer. Overall study findings and caveats: Researchers found a median approximately 55 of the top 100 tumor clones in adjacent lung.

With 5 bases removed from V and 5 bases from J, the gap between germline ends came to 16 bases. Germline V CDR1 and CDR2: KGHSH, LQKENI. This CDR3 has 15 amino acids. With regard to this clone: Its antigen remains unknown.

Measured with immunoSEQ multiplex PCR; TCRdb has only the in-frame clones, and not every one. The sample lists around 41,000 clones; around nine tenths were seen once. The chain combines TRBV18 with TRBJ1-5, with D possibly TRBD1 on 5 matching bases. The sequence was collected from a female donor of 60 years or more with stage I squamous cell lung carcinoma. The sample in question was peripheral blood, obtained before any cancer treatment. This CDR3 is CASSATGGGDQPQHF. CDR3 in DNA: TGTGCCAGCTCAGCAACCGGGGGTGGGGATCAGCCCCAGCATTTT.